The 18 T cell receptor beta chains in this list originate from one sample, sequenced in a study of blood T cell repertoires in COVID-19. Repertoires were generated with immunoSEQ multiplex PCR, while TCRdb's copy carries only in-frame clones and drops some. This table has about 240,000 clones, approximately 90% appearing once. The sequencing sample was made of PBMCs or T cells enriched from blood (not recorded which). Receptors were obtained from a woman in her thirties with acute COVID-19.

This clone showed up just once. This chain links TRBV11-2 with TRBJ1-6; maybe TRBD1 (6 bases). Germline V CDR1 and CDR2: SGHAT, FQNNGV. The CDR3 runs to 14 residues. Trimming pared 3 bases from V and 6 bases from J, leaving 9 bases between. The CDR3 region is CASSFGQFNSPLHF. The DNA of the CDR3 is TGTGCCAGCAGCTTCGGACAGTTTAATTCACCCCTCCACTTT.

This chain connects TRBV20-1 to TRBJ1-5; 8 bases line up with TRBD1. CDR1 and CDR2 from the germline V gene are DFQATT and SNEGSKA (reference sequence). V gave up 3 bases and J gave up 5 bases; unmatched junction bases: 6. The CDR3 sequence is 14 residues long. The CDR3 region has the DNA TGCAGTGCTAGTGAACAGGGGGAGGATCAGCCCCAGCATTTT. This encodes CSASEQGEDQPQHF.

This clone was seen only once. Here the CDR3 reads CASRLDSSYEQYF. The CDR3 nucleotides read TGTGCCAGCAGACTAGATAGCTCCTACGAGCAGTACTTC. V is TRBV6-5 and J is TRBJ2-7; the D gene is possibly TRBD2 (5 bases). V lost 6 bases and J lost 0, with 9 bases in between. The CDR3 sequence is 13 residues long. Per the germline V gene, CDR1 is MNHEY and CDR2 is SVGAGI.

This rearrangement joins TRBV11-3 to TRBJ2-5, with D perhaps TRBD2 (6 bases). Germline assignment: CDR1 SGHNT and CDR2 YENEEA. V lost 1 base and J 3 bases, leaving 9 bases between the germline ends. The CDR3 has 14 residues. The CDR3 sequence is CASSLGGTEETQYF. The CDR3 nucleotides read TGTGCCAGCAGCTTAGGCGGGACTGAAGAGACCCAGTACTTC.

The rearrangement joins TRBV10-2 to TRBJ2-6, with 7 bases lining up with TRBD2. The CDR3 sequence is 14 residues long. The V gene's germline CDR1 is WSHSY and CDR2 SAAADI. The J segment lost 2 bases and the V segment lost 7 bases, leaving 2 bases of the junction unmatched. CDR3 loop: CASIGTTGANVLTF. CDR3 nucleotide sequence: TGCGCCAGCATTGGGACTACTGGGGCCAACGTCCTGACTTTC.

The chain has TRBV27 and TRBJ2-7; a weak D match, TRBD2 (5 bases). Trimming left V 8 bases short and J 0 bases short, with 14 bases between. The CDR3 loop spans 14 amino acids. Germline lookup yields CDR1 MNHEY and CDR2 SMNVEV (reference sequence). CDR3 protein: CASCSPGVSYEQYF. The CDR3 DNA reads TGTGCCAGCTGTTCCCCCGGGGTCTCCTACGAGCAGTACTTC.

This CDR3 is CASSYGQGLGYTF. The CDR3 coding sequence is TGTGCCAGCAGTTACGGACAGGGGTTAGGCTACACCTTC. This sequence joins TRBV6-5 and TRBJ1-2; the match to TRBD1 covers 9 bases. V was pared by 2 bases and J by 8 bases, with 3 bases of the junction left unmatched. The CDR3 consists of 13 residues. CDR1 is MNHEY, CDR2 SVGAGI, per germline.

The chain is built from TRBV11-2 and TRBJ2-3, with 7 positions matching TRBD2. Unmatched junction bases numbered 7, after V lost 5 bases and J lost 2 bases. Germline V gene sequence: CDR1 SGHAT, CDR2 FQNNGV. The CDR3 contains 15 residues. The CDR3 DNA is TGTGCCAGCAGCAGGGGAGGGACTACCACAGATACGCAGTATTTT. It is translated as CASSRGGTTTDTQYF. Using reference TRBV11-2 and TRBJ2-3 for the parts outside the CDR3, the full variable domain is EAGVAQSPRYKIIEKRQSVAFWCNPISGHATLYWYQQILGQGPKLLIQFQNNGVVDDSQLPKDRFSAERLKGVDSTLKIQPAKLEDSAVYLCASSRGGTTTDTQYFGPGTRLTVL.

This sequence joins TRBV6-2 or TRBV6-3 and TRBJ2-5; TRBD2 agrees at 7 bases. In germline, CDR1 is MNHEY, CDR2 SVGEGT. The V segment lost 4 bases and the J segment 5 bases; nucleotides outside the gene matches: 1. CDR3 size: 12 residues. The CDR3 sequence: CASSSGGETQYF. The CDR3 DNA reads TGTGCCAGCAGTTCCGGGGGGGAGACCCAGTACTTC.

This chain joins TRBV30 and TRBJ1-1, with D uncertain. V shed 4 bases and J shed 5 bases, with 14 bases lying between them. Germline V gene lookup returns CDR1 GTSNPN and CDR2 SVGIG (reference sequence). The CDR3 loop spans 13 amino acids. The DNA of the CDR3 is TGTGCCTGGACCTCCGAGAGGCGGACTGAAGCTTTCTTT. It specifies CAWTSERRTEAFF.

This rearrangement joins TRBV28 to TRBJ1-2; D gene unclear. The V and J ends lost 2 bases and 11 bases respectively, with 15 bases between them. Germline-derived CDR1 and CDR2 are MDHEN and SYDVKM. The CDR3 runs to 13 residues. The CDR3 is CASSLAGRVSYTF. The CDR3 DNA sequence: TGTGCCAGCAGTTTAGCGGGGAGGGTTTCTTACACCTTC.

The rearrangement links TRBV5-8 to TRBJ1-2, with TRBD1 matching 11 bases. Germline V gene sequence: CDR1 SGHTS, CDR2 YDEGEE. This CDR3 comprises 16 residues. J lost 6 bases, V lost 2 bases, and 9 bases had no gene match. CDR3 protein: CASSLGQGAITNGYTF. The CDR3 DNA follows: TGTGCCAGCAGCTTAGGACAGGGGGCGATAACGAATGGCTACACCTTC. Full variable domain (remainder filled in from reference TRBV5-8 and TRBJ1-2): EAGVTQSPTHLIKTRGQQATLRCSPISGHTSVYWYQQALGLGLQFLLWYDEGEERNRGNFPPRFSGRQFPNYSSELNVNALELEDSALYLCASSLGQGAITNGYTFGSGTRLTVV.

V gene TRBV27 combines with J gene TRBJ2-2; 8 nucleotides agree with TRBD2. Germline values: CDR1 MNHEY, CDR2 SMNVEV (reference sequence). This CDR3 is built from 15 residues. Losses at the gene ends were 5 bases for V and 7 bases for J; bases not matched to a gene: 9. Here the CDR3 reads CASSVAGGRVGELFF. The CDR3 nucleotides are TGTGCCAGCAGTGTTGCGGGGGGTCGCGTCGGGGAGCTGTTTTTT.

CDR3 region: CASSWRTSGDAYEQYF. CDR3 sequence (DNA): TGTGCCAGCAGCTGGAGGACTAGCGGGGACGCCTACGAGCAGTACTTC. The chain has TRBV5-6 and TRBJ2-7; TRBD2 matches at 12 bases. Germline V gene data show CDR1 as SGHDT and CDR2 as YYEEEE. CDR3 length: 16 residues. V was clipped by 3 bases and J by 2 bases; unmatched bases: 6.

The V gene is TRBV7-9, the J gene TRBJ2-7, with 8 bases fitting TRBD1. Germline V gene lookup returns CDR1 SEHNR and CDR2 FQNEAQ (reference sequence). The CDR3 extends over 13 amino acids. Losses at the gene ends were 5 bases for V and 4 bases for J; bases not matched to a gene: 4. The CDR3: CASSPQGAYEQYF. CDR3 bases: TGTGCCAGCAGCCCTCAGGGGGCATACGAGCAGTACTTC. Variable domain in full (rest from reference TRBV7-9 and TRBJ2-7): DTGVSQNPRHKITKRGQNVTFRCDPISEHNRLYWYRQTLGQGPEFLTYFQNEAQLEKSRLLSDRFSAERPKGSFSTLEIQRTEQGDSAMYLCASSPQGAYEQYFGPGTRLTVT.

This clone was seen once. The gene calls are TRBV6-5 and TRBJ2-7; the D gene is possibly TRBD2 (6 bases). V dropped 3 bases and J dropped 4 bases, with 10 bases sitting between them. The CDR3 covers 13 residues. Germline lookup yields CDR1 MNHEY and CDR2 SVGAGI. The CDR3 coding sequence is TGTGCCAGCAGTTATGTGGCGGGATACGAGCAGTACTTC. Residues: CASSYVAGYEQYF.

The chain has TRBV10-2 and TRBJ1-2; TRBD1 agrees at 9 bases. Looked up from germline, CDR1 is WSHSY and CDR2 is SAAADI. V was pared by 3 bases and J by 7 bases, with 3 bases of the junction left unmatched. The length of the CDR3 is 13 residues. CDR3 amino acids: CASSERQGGGYTF. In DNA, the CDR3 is TGCGCCAGCAGTGAACGACAGGGGGGTGGCTACACCTTC.

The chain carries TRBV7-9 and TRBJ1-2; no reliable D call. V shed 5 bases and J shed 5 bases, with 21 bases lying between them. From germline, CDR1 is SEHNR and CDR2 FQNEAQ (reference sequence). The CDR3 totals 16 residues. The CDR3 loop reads CASSVHTAQTSYGYTF. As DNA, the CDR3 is TGTGCCAGCAGCGTACATACGGCGCAGACTTCTTATGGCTACACCTTC.